This TCR beta chain is drawn from a study of T cell repertoires in cytomegalovirus infection. Study overall: Shared public TCR beta signatures pointed to both CMV infection and a matching HLA type. Study conclusions and caveats: CMV-specific TCR beta clonotypes restricted by HLA-C were the ones dominating the ex vivo response. There were carriers of CMV plus the relevant HLA, and cumulative public TCR beta family frequency identified them.

One entry per CDR3 protein results from TCRdb running MiXCR on the reads. The sample has about 180,000 distinct CDR3 sequences, approximately 15% seen once; the top ten hold 20% to 30%. Ten or more counts support this clonotype. What it binds is not known. CDR3 length: 15 amino acids. Trimming removed 8 bases from V and 7 bases from J; junction bases left unmatched: 8. Germline V gene sequence: CDR1 SGHVS, CDR2 FNYEAQ. The V and J genes are TRBV7-6 and TRBJ2-2; 12 bases line up with TRBD1. The specimen was PBMCs. The origin of this receptor is a human donor in good health (CMV status not recorded). Some clones in this sample may be carry-over from other donors' samples. CDR3 protein: CASGPGTGGHGELFF. CDR3 DNA: TGTGCCAGCGGCCCCGGGACAGGGGGCCACGGGGAGCTGTTTTTT.